This TCR beta chain was sequenced in a study of cytomegalovirus exposure and HLA in healthy donors. 13 Jbeta primers and 60 Vbeta primers were used for the PCR. Clones were read by immunoSEQ multiplex PCR, and TCRdb kept only the in-frame ones, dropping some. The data contain about 170,000 clones, roughly 80% of them singletons. CDR3 length: 14 residues. V gave up 10 bases and J gave up 0 bases, with 15 bases separating them. Germline V gives CDR1 MDHEN, CDR2 SYDVKM. The sequencing sample was made of PBMCs. The clonotype was recovered from a male donor in good health and CMV-seronegative. This chain uses TRBV28 with TRBJ1-1; tentatively, D is TRBD1 (5 bases). The CDR3 DNA reads as TGTGCCACAGTTGGGGCCGCACTGAACACTGAAGCTTTCTTT. Translated: CATVGAALNTEAFF.